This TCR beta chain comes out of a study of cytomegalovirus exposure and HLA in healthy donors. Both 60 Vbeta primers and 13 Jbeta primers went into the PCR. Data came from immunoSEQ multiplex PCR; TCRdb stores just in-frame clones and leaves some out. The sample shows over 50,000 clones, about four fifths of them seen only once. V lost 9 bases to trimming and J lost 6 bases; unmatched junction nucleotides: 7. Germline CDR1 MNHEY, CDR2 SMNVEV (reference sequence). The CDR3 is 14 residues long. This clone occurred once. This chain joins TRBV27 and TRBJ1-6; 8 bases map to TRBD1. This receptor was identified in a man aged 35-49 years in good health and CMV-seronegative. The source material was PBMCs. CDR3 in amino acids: CASGAGTGNSPLHF. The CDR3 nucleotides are TGTGCCAGTGGAGCCGGGACAGGTAATTCACCCCTCCACTTT.